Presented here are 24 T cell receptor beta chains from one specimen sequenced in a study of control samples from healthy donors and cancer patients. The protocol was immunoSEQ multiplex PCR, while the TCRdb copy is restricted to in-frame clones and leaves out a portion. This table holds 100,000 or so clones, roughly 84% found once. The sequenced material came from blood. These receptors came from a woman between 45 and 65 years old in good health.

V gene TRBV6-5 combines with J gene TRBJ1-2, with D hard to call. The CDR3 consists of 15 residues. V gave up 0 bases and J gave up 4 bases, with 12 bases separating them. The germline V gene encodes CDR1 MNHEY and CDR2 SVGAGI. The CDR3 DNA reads TGTGCCAGCAGTTACTCAGATCGGAAGGCCTATGGCTACACCTTC. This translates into CASSYSDRKAYGYTF.

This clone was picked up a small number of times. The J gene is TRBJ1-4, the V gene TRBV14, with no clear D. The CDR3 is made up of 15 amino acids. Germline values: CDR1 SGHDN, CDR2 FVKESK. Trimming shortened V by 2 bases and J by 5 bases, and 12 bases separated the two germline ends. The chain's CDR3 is CASSQSSTLNEKLFF. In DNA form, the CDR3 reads TGTGCCAGCAGCCAATCATCGACTCTCAATGAAAAACTGTTTTTT.

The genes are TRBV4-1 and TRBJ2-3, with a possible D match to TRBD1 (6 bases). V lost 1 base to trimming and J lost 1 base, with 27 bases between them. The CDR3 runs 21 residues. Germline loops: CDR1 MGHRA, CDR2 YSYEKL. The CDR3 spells CASSQVLALQTRTVGTDTQYF. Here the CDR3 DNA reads TGCGCCAGCAGCCAAGTTCTTGCCCTTCAAACCAGGACAGTAGGCACAGATACGCAGTATTTT.

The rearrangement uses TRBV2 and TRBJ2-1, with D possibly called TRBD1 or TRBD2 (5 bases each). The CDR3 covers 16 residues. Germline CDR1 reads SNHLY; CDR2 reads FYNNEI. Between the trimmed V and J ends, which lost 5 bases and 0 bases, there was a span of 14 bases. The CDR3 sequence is CASSSGTDSSYNEQFF. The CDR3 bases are TGTGCCAGCAGTTCCGGGACCGATAGCTCCTACAATGAGCAGTTCTTC.

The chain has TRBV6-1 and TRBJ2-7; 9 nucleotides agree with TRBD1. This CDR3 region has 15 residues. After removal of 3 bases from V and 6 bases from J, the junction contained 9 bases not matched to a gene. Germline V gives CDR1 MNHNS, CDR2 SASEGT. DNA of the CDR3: TGTGCCAGCAGTGAGCGGGGACAGGGTGTTGGCGAGCAGTACTTC. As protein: CASSERGQGVGEQYF.

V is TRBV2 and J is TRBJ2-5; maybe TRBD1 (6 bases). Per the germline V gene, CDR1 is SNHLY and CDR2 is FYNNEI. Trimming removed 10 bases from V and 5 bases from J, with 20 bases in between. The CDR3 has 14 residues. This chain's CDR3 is CATTQDRGGETQYF. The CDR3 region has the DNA TGTGCCACCACCCAGGACAGAGGTGGGGAGACCCAGTACTTC.

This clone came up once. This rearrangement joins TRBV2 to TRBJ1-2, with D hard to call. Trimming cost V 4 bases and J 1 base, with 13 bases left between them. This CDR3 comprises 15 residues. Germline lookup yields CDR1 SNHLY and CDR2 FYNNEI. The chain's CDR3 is CASSAVEFSNYGYTF. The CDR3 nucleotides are TGTGCCAGCAGTGCCGTTGAATTTAGTAACTATGGCTACACCTTC.

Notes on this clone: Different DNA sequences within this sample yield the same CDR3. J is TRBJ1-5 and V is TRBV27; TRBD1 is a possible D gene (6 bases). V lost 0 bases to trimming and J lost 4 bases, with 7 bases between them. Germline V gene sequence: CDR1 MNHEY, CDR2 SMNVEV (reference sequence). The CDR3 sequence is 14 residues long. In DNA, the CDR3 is TGTGCCAGCAGTTTATCAGGGGGTAATCAGCCCCAGCATTTT. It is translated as CASSLSGGNQPQHF.

CDR3 sequence: CASSFGLSGVGDYGYTF. CDR3 DNA: TGTGCCAGCAGCTTTGGGCTGTCCGGGGTAGGCGACTATGGCTACACCTTC. V usage is TRBV5-6 and J usage is TRBJ1-2, with no clear D. The CDR3 consists of 17 residues. CDR1 is SGHDT and CDR2 is YYEEEE in the germline V gene. Trimming removed 2 bases at V and 3 bases at J, with 20 bases between.

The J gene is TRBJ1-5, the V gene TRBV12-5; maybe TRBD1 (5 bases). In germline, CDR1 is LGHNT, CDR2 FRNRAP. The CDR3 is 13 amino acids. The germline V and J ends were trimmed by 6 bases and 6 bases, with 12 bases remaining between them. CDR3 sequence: CASGAGVGQPQHF. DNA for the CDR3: TGTGCTAGTGGGGCGGGGGTCGGTCAGCCCCAGCATTTT.

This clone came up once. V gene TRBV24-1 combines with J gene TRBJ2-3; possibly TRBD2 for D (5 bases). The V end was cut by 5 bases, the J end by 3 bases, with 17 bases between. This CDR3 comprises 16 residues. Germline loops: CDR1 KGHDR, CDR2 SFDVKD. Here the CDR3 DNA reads TGTGCCACCAGTGGGCTCCCGGGAACGACGACAGATACGCAGTATTTT. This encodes CATSGLPGTTTDTQYF.

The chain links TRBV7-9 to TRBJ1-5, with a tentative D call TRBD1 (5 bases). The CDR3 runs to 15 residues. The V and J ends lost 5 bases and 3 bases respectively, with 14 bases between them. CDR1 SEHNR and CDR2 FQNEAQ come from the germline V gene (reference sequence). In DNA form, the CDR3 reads TGTGCCAGCAGCACTGGGCCAGGGATCAATCAGCCCCAGCATTTT. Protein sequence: CASSTGPGINQPQHF.

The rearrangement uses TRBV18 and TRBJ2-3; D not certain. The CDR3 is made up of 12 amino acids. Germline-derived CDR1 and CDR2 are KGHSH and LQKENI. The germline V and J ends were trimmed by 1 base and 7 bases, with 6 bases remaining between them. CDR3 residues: CASSPQRHTQYF. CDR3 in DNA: TGTGCCAGCTCACCACAGAGACATACGCAGTATTTT.

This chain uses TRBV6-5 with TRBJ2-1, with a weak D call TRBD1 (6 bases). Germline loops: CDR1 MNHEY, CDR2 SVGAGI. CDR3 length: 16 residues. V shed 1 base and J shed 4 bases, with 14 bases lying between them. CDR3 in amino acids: CASSYFGAGTYNEQFF. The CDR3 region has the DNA TGTGCCAGCAGTTACTTTGGGGCAGGGACATACAATGAGCAGTTCTTC.

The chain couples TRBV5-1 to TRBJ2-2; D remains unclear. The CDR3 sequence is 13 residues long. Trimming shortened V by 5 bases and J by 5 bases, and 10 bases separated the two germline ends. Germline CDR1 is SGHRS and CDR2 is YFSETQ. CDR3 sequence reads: CASRSGGTGELFF. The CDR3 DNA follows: TGCGCCAGCAGGTCGGGTGGTACCGGGGAGCTGTTTTTT.

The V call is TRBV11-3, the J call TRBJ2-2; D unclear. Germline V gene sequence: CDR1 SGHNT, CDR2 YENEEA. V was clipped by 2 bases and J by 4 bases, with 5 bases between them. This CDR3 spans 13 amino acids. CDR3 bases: TGTGCCAGCAGCTTACAGCTCACCGGGGAGCTGTTTTTT. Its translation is CASSLQLTGELFF.

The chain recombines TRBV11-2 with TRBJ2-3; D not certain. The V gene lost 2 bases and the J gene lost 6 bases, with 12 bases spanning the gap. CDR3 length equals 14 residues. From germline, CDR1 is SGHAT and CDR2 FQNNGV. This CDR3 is CASSLSNIRDTQYF. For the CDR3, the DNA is TGTGCCAGCAGCTTAAGTAACATTCGGGATACGCAGTATTTT.

The CDR3 sequence is CSALTGDTQYF. DNA of the CDR3: TGCAGTGCTCTTACAGGGGATACGCAGTATTTT. The chain is built from TRBV20-1 and TRBJ2-3; D may be TRBD1 (6 bases). In germline, CDR1 is DFQATT, CDR2 SNEGSKA (reference sequence). The CDR3 runs 11 residues. Deletions cut 5 bases from V and 6 bases from J, with 9 bases between.

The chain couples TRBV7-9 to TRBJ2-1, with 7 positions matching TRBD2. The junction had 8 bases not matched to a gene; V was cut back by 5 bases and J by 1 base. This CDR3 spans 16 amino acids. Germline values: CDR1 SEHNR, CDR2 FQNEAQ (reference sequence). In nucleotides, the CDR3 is TGTGCCAGCAGCAAACCTGGCGGGGGATCCTACAATGAGCAGTTCTTC. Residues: CASSKPGGGSYNEQFF.

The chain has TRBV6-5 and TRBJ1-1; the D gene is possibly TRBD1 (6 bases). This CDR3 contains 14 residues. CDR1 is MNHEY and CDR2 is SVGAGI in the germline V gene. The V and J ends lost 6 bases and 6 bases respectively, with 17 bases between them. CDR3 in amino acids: CASSDSRGNAEAFF. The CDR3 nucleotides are TGTGCCAGCAGCGATTCCAGGGGTAACGCTGAAGCTTTCTTT.

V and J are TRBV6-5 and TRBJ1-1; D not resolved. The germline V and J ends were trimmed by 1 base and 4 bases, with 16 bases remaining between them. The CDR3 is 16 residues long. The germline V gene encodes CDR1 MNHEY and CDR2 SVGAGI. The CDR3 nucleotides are TGTGCCAGCAGTTACTACTCCAAAGGATCTGCCACTGAAGCTTTCTTT. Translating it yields CASSYYSKGSATEAFF.

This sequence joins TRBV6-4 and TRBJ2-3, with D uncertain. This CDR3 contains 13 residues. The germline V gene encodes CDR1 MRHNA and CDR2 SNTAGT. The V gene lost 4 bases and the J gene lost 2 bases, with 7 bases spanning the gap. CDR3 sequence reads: CASSVDNTDTQYF. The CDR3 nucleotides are TGTGCCAGCAGTGTAGACAACACAGATACGCAGTATTTT.

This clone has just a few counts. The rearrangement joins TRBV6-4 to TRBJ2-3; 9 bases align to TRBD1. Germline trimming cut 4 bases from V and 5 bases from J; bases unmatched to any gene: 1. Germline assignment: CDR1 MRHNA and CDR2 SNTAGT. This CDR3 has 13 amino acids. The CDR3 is CASSGTGEDTQYF. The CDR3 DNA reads TGTGCCAGCAGTGGGACAGGGGAAGATACGCAGTATTTT.

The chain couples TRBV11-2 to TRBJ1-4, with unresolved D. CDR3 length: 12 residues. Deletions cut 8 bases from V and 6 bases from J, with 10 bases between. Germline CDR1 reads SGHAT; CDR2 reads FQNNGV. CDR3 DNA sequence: TGTGCCAGCCGGGAAAGGCATGAAAAACTGTTTTTT. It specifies CASRERHEKLFF.